A single T cell receptor beta chain is shown here with its context. Its antigen is not identified. Doses given second, at about 4 or about 12 weeks, were pooled. Sequenced by immunoSEQ multiplex PCR; TCRdb stores in-frame clones only, minus some. The sample has roughly 200,000 clones; roughly 92% are singletons. The source of the sample is a study of T cell responses to AZD1222 COVID-19 vaccine. General study findings and limits: Spike was spanned by vaccine-associated CD4 TCRs, which were dominant at 160-218 and 743-854. Sampling captured repertoires only after the peak T cell response. Possibly, clonal diversity was underestimated; donors were largely white British and included more females.

The CDR3 contains 14 residues. J gave up 11 bases and V 2 bases, and 9 bases lay outside the gene matches. Germline CDR1 is SGHDT and CDR2 is YYEEEE. Here the sequenced sample was peripheral blood, taken 28 days after the second AZD1222 dose. The TCR originated in an adult who received the AZD1222 COVID-19 vaccine. The V gene is TRBV5-6, the J gene TRBJ1-5; 8 positions match TRBD1. DNA of the CDR3: TGTGCCAGCAGCTTTTCAGGGGGCGTGTTGGCCCAGCATTTT. It yields the protein CASSFSGGVLAQHF.